This T cell receptor beta chain was identified in a study of CD8+ T cells in alopecia areata. Study-wide points: Across lesional scalp, and particularly alopecia totalis/universalis, clonality surpassed that of normal scalp.

As for this clone: Antigen: not known.

Following RNA extraction, reverse transcription yielded cDNA that acted as the sequencing template. The table came from immunoSEQ multiplex PCR; TCRdb's copy has only in-frame clones and leaves some out. The top ten hold approximately 15% of the sample, which has approximately 180,000 clones, around 50% seen once. The CDR3 covers 12 residues. Germline V CDR1 and CDR2: SEHNR, FQNEAQ (reference sequence). The V end was cut by 4 bases, the J end by 5 bases, with 8 bases between. This chain uses TRBV7-9 with TRBJ2-5; D gene ambiguous. The sequencing here drew on CD4+ T cells sorted from blood, taken at week 0. The TCR was taken from a human donor with alopecia areata. CDR3 bases: TGTGCCAGCAGCTCTGGGGTGGAGACCCAGTACTTC. Translation: CASSSGVETQYF.